This TCR beta chain was identified in a study of blood T cells in healthy people across ages. Points from the study as a whole: It was not known whether donors were CMV positive (a possible confounder of expanded clonotype changes).

This clonotype was found many times. The antigen remains unidentified. Germline CDR1 is SNHLY and CDR2 is FYNNEI. The V and J ends lost 8 bases and 4 bases, in that order; junction bases with no gene match: 5. The CDR3 is made up of 14 amino acids. Through a sample-barcoded 5' primer and a J-beta primer mix, a second PCR was run for about 6 to 11 cycles. Template switching added a 12-random-nucleotide identifier to every cDNA molecule. TCRdb used MiXCR to reprocess the 5' RACE reads, holding one entry per CDR3 protein. Altogether about 500,000 distinct CDR3 sequences are present, about 24% being singletons, with the ten largest covering 8.7%. These records were also assigned to another study, of T cells of mothers and their children. According to that study: Donors comprised three healthy Caucasian mothers plus their six children.

The sequence came from a boy aged 5-17 years in good health. V is TRBV2 and J is TRBJ2-1; 10 bases line up with TRBD2. Specimen: blood. The CDR3 DNA reads as TGTGCCAGCTCACTAGCGGGGCATTACAATGAGCAGTTCTTC. This translates into CASSLAGHYNEQFF.